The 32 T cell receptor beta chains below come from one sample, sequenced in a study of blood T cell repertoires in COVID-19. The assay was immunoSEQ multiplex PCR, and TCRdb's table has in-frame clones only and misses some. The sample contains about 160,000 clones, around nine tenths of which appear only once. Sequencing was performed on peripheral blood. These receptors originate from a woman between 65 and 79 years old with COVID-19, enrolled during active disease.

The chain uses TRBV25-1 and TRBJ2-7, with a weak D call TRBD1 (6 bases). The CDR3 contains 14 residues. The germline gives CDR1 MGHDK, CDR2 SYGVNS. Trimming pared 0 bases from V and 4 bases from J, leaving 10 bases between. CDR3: CASSEYGGRYEQYF. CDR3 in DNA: TGTGCCAGCAGTGAATATGGGGGCAGGTACGAGCAGTACTTC.

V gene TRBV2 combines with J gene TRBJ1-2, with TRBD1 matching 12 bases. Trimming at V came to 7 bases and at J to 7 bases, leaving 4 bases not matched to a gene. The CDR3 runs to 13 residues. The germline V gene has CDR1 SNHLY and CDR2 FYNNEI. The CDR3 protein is CASIGTGGRGYTF. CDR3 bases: TGTGCCAGCATCGGGACAGGGGGCCGTGGCTACACCTTC.

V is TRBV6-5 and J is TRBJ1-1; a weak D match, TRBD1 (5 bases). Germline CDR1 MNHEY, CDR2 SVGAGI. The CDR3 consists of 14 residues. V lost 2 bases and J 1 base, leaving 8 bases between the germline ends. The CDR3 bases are TGTGCCAGCAGTTACGACAGACCGAACACTGAAGCTTTCTTT. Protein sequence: CASSYDRPNTEAFF.

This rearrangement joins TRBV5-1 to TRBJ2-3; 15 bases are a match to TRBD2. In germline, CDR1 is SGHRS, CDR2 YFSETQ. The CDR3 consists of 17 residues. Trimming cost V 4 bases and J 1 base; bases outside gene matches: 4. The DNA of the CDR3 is TGCGCCAGCAGCCCGGGACTAGCGGGGGGACGCACAGATACGCAGTATTTT. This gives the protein CASSPGLAGGRTDTQYF.

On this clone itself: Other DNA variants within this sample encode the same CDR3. Here the CDR3 DNA reads TGTGCCAGCAGTTTAACAGGGAACTATGGCTACACCTTC. Amino acids: CASSLTGNYGYTF. J is TRBJ1-2 and V is TRBV28, with D perhaps TRBD1 (6 bases). Per the germline V gene, CDR1 is MDHEN and CDR2 is SYDVKM. This CDR3 region has 13 residues. Trimming left V 2 bases short and J 2 bases short, with 6 bases between.

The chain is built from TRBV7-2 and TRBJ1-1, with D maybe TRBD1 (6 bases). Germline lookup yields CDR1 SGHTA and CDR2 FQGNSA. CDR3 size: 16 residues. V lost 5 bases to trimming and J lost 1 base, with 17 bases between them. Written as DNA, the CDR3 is TGTGCCAGCAGCGCGCGAGGGGGAAGGGGGAACACTGAAGCTTTCTTT. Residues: CASSARGGRGNTEAFF.

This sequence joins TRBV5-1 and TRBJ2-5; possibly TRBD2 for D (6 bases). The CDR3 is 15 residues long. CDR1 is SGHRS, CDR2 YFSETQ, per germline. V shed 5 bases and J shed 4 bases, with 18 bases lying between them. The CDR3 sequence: CASSKGTGSSETQYF. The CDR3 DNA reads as TGCGCCAGCAGTAAAGGGACTGGAAGTTCAGAGACCCAGTACTTC.

The DNA for the CDR3 is TGTGCCAGCAGTCCCGGAACCCGGAGGACTGAAGCTTTCTTT. As protein: CASSPGTRRTEAFF. The rearrangement joins TRBV28 to TRBJ1-1; D gene uncertain. The V and J ends lost 5 bases and 5 bases respectively, with 15 bases between them. This CDR3 is 14 amino acids long. Looked up from germline, CDR1 is MDHEN and CDR2 is SYDVKM.

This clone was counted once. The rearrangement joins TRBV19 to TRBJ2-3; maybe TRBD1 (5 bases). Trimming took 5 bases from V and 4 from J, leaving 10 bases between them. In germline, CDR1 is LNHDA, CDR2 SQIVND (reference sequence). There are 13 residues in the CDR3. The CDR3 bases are TGTGCCAGTAGTTCTGGGGCAGCAGATACGCAGTATTTT. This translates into CASSSGAADTQYF.

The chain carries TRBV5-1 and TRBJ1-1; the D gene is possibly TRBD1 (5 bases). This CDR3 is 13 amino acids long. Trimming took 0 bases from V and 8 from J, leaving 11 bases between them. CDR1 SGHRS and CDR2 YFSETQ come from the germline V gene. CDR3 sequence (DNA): TGCGCCAGCAGCTTGGGTGGGGCGCGAGAAGCTTTCTTT. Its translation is CASSLGGAREAFF. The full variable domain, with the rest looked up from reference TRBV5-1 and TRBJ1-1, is KAGVTQTPRYLIKTRGQQVTLSCSPISGHRSVSWYQQTPGQGLQFLFEYFSETQRNKGNFPGRFSGRQFSNSRSEMNVSTLELGDSALYLCASSLGGAREAFFGQGTRLTVV.

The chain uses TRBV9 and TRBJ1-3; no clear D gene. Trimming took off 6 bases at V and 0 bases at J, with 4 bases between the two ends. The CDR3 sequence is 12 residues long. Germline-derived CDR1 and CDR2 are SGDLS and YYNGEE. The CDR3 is CASTGSGNTIYF. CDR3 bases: TGTGCCAGCACAGGCTCTGGAAACACCATATATTTT.

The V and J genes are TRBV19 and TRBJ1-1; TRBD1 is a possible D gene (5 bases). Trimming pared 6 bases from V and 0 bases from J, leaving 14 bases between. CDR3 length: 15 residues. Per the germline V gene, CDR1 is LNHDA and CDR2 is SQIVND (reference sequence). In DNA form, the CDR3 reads TGTGCCAGTAGAAGTGGGCAGGGCCTGAACACTGAAGCTTTCTTT. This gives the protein CASRSGQGLNTEAFF. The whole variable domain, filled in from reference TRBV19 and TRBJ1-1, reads DGGITQSPKYLFRKEGQNVTLSCEQNLNHDAMYWYRQDPGQGLRLIYYSQIVNDFQKGDIAEGYSVSREKKESFPLTVTSAQKNPTAFYLCASRSGQGLNTEAFFGQGTRLTVV.

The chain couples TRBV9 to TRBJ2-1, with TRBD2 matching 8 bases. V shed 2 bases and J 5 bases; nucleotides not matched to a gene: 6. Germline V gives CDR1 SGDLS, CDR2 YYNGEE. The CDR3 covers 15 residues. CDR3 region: CASSVRGGLNNEQFF. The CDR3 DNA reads TGTGCCAGCAGCGTCCGCGGGGGGCTAAACAATGAGCAGTTCTTC. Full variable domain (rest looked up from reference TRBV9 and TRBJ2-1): DSGVTQTPKHLITATGQRVTLRCSPRSGDLSVYWYQQSLDQGLQFLIQYYNGEERAKGNILERFSAQQFPDLHSELNLSSLELGDSALYFCASSVRGGLNNEQFFGPGTRLTVL.

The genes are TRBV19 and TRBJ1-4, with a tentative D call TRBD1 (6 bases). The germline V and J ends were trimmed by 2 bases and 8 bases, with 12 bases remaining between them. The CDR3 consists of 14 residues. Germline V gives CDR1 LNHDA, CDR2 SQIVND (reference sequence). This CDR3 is CASSIRGAREKLFF. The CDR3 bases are TGTGCCAGTAGTATACGGGGGGCTAGAGAAAAACTGTTTTTT.

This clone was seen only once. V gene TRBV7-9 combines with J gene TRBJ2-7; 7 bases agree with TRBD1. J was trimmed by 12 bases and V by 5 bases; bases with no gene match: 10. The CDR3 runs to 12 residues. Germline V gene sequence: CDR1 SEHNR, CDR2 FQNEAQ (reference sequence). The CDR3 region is CASSGDSTLGYF. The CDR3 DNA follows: TGTGCCAGCAGCGGGGACAGTACCTTAGGGTACTTC.

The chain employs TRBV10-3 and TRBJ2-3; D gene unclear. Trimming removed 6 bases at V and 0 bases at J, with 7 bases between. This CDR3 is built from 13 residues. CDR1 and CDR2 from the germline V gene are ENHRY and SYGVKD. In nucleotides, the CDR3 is TGTGCCATCAGGATTACTAGCACAGATACGCAGTATTTT. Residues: CAIRITSTDTQYF.

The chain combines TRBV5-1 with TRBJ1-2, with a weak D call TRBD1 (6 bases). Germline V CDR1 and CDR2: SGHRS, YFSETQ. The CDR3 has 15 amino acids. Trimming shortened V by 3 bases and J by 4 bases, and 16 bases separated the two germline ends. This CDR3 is CASSSGRTEAYGYTF. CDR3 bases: TGCGCCAGCAGCTCGGGAAGGACAGAAGCCTATGGCTACACCTTC. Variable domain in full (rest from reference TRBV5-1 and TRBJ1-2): KAGVTQTPRYLIKTRGQQVTLSCSPISGHRSVSWYQQTPGQGLQFLFEYFSETQRNKGNFPGRFSGRQFSNSRSEMNVSTLELGDSALYLCASSSGRTEAYGYTFGSGTRLTVV.

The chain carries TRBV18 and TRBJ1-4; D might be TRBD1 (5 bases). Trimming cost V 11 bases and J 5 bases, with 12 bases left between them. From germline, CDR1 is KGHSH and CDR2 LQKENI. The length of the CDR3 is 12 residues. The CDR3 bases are TGTGCCGCGGGGGAGTCGAATGAAAAACTGTTTTTT. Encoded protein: CAAGESNEKLFF.

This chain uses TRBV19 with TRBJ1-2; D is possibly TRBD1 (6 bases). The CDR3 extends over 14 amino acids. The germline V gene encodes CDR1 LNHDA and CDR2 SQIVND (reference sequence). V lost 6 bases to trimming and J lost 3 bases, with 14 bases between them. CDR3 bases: TGTGCCAGTAGCGAACAGGGAGCGGACTATGGCTACACCTTC. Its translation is CASSEQGADYGYTF. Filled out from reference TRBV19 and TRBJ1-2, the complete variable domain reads DGGITQSPKYLFRKEGQNVTLSCEQNLNHDAMYWYRQDPGQGLRLIYYSQIVNDFQKGDIAEGYSVSREKKESFPLTVTSAQKNPTAFYLCASSEQGADYGYTFGSGTRLTVV.

The CDR3 loop reads CASRFDSPFEKLFF. The CDR3 DNA sequence: TGCGCCAGCAGGTTCGACAGCCCATTCGAAAAACTGTTTTTT. V usage is TRBV5-1 and J usage is TRBJ1-4, with D tentatively TRBD1 (5 bases). This CDR3 contains 14 residues. CDR1 and CDR2 from the germline V gene are SGHRS and YFSETQ. V was clipped by 5 bases and J by 8 bases, with 16 bases between them.

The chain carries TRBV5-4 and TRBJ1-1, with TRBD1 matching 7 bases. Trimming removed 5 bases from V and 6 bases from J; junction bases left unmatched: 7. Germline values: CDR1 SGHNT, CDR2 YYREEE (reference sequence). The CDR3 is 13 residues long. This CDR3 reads CASRSDRAPEAFF. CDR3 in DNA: TGTGCCAGCAGATCCGACAGGGCCCCTGAAGCTTTCTTT.

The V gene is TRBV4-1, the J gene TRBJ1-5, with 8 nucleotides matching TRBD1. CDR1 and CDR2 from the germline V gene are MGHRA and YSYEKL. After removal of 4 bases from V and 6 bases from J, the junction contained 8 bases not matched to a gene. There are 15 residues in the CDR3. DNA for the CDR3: TGCGCCAGCAGCCCTTTCGGACAGGGAAGTCAGCCCCAGCATTTT. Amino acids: CASSPFGQGSQPQHF.

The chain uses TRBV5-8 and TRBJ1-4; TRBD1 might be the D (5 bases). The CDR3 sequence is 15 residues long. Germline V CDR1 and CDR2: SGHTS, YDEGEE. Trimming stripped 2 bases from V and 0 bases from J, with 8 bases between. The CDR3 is CASSFTGPTNEKLFF. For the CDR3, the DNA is TGTGCCAGCAGCTTCACAGGACCAACTAATGAAAAACTGTTTTTT.

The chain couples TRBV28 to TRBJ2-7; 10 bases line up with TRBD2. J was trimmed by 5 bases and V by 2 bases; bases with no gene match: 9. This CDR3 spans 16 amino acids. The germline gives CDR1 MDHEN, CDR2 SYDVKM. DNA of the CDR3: TGTGCCAGCAGTTTAGCCACTAGCGGGGTCCAGGACGAGCAGTACTTC. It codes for CASSLATSGVQDEQYF.

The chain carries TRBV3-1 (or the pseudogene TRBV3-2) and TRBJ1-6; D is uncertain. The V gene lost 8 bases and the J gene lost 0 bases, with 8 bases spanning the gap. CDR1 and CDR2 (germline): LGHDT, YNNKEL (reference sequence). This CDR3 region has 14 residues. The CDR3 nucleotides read TGTGCCAGCCGGGGTAGCTCCTATAATTCACCCCTCCACTTT. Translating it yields CASRGSSYNSPLHF.

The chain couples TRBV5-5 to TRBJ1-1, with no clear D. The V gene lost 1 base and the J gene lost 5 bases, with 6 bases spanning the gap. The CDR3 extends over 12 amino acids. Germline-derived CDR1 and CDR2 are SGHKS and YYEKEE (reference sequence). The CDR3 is CASSLWATEAFF. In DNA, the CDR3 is TGTGCCAGCAGCTTGTGGGCGACTGAAGCTTTCTTT.

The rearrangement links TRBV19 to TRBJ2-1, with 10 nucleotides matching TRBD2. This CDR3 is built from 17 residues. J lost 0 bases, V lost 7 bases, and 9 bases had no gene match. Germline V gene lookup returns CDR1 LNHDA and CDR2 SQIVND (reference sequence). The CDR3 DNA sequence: TGTGCCAGTATGCTTACCCCTAGCGGGAGCTCCTACAATGAGCAGTTCTTC. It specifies CASMLTPSGSSYNEQFF.

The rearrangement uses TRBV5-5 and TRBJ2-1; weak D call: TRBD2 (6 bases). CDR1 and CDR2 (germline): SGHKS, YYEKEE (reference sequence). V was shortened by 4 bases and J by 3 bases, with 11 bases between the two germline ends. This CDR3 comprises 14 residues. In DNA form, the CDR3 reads TGTGCCAGCAGCCCCCGGGAGCTCTACAATGAGCAGTTCTTC. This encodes CASSPRELYNEQFF. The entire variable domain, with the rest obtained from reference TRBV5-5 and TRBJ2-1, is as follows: DAGVTQSPTHLIKTRGQQVTLRCSPISGHKSVSWYQQVLGQGPQFIFQYYEKEERGRGNFPDRFSARQFPNYSSELNVNALLLGDSALYLCASSPRELYNEQFFGPGTRLTVL.

The CDR3 bases are TGTGCCAGTAGTATCGCGAGCGGGACAGGGACCTACGAGCAGTACTTC. Amino acid sequence: CASSIASGTGTYEQYF. This sequence joins TRBV19 and TRBJ2-7; 9 bases are shared with TRBD1. V gave up 3 bases and J gave up 2 bases; unmatched junction bases: 8. The CDR3 consists of 16 residues. The V gene's germline CDR1 is LNHDA and CDR2 SQIVND (reference sequence).

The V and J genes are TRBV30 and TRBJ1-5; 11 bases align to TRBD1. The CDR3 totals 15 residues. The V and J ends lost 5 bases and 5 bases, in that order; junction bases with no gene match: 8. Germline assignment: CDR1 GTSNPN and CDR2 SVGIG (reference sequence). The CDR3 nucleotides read TGTGCCTGGGGGGAAATGGACAGGGGGCATCAGCCCCAGCATTTT. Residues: CAWGEMDRGHQPQHF.

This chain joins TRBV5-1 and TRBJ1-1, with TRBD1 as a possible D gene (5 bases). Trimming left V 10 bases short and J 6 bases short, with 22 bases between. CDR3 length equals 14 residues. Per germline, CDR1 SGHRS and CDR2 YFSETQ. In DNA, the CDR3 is TGCGCCTCCTCGGTAGGGGAATTGTTCTCTGAAGCTTTCTTT. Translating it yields CASSVGELFSEAFF.

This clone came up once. Here the CDR3 reads CASSGTGRFQPQHF. The CDR3 bases are TGTGCCAGCAGTGGGACGGGAAGGTTTCAGCCCCAGCATTTT. The genes are TRBV2 and TRBJ1-5; D unresolved. The germline V gene encodes CDR1 SNHLY and CDR2 FYNNEI. The CDR3 consists of 14 residues. V lost 4 bases, J lost 6 bases, and 13 bases lay in between.